This passage covers 3 T cell receptor beta chains from one sample sequenced in a study of blood T cell repertoires in COVID-19 (dated by TCRdb to 2018 to 2021). Libraries came from the immunoSEQ multiplex PCR assay. Imported from immuneACCESS, the table was reduced by TCRdb to in-frame sequences with V and J called. These copies leave out some clones; in studies compared against another copy, an unresolved V gene accounts for under half, and the cause of the remainder is not known. This sample lists about 95,000 clones; roughly 76% were detected once. Of the sample, 4.5% to 5.5% is held by the ten largest clones. Material: peripheral blood. These receptors were collected from a man older than 75 with COVID-19, enrolled during active disease.

This rearrangement joins TRBV14 to TRBJ2-7, with 12 bases lining up with TRBD2. The junction had 5 bases not matched to a gene; V was cut back by 4 bases and J by 4 bases. Germline V CDR1 and CDR2: SGHDN, FVKESK. The CDR3 has 15 amino acids. DNA for the CDR3: TGTGCCAGCAGCCGGTTACTAGCGGGAGGATACGAGCAGTACTTC. Its protein is CASSRLLAGGYEQYF.

The V gene is TRBV9, the J gene TRBJ1-6; 8 bases align to TRBD1. The length of the CDR3 is 14 residues. V was pared by 4 bases and J by 10 bases, with 7 bases of the junction left unmatched. The germline gives CDR1 SGDLS, CDR2 YYNGEE. The CDR3 nucleotides are TGTGCCAGCAGCCGAGGACAGGGCGGATCACCCCTCCACTTT. Its protein product is CASSRGQGGSPLHF.

V is TRBV7-2 and J is TRBJ1-1; D remains ambiguous. V was pared by 5 bases and J by 3 bases, with 13 bases between. Germline V lookup: CDR1 SGHTA, CDR2 FQGNSA. The CDR3 spans 14 residues. In DNA form, the CDR3 reads TGTGCCAGCAGCCTGCGGACCGGGGACACTGAAGCTTTCTTT. This codes for CASSLRTGDTEAFF.